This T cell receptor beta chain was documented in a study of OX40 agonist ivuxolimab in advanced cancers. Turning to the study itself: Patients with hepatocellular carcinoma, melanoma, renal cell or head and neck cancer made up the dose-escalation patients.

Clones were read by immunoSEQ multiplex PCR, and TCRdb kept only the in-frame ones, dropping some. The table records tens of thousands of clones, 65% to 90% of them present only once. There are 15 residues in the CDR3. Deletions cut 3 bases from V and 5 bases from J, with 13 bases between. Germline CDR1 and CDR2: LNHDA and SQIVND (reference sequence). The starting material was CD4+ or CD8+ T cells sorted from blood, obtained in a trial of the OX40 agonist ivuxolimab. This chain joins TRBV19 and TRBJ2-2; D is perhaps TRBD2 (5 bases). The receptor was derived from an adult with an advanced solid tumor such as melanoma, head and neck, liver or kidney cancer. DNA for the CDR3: TGTGCCAGTAGTATGCGGAGGCCGGGTACCGGGGAGCTGTTTTTT. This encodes CASSMRRPGTGELFF.